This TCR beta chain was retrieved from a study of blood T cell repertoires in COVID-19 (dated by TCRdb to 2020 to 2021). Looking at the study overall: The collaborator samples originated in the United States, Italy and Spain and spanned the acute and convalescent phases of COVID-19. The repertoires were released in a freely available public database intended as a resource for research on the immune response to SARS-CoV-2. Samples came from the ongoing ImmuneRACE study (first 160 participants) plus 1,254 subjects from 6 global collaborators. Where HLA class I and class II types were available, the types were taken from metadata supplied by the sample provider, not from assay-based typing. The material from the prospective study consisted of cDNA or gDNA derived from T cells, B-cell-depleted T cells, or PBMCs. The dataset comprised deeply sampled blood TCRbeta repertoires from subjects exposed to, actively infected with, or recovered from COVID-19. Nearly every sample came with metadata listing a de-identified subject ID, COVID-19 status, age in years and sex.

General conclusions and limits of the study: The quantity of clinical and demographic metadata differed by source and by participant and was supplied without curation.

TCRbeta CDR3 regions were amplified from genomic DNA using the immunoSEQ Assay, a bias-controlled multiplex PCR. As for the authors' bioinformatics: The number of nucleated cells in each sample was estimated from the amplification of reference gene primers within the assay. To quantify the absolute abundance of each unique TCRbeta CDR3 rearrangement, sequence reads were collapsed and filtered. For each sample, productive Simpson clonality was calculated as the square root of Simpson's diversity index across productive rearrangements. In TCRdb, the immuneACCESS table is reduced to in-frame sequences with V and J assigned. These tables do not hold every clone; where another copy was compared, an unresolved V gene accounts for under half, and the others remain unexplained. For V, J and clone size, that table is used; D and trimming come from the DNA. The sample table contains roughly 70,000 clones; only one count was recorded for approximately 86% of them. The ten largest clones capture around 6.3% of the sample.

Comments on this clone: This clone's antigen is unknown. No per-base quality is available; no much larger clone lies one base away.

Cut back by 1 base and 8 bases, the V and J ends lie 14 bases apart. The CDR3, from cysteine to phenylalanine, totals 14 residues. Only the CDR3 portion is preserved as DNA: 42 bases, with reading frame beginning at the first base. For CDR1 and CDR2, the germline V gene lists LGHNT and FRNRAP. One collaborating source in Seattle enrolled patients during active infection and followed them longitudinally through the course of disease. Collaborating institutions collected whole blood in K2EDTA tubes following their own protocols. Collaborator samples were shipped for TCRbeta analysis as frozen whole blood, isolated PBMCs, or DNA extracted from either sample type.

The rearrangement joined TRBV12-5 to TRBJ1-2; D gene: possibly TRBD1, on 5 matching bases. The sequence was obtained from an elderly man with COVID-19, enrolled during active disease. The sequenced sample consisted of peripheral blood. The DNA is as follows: TGTGCTAGTGGTTTGGGCGGAGGGGAAAGCGGCTACACCTTC. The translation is CASGLGGGESGYTF. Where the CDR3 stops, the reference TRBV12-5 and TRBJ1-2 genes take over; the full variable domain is DARVTQTPRHKVTEMGQEVTMRCQPILGHNTVFWYRQTMMQGLELLAYFRNRAPLDDSGMPKDRFSAEMPDATLATLKIQPSEPRDSAVYFCASGLGGGESGYTFGSGTRLTVV.